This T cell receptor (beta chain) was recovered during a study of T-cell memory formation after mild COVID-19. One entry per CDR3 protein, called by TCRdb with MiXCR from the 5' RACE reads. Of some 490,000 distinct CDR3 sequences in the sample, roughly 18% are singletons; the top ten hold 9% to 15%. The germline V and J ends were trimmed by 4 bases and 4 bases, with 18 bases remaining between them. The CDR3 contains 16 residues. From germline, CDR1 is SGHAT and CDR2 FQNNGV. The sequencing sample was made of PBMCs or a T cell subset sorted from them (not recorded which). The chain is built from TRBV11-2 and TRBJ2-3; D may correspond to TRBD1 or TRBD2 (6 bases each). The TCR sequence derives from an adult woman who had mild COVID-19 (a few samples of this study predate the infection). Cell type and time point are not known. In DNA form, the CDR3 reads TGTGCCAGCAGCTCAAGGAGAACGGGGGCATCAGATACGCAGTATTTT. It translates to CASSSRRTGASDTQYF.